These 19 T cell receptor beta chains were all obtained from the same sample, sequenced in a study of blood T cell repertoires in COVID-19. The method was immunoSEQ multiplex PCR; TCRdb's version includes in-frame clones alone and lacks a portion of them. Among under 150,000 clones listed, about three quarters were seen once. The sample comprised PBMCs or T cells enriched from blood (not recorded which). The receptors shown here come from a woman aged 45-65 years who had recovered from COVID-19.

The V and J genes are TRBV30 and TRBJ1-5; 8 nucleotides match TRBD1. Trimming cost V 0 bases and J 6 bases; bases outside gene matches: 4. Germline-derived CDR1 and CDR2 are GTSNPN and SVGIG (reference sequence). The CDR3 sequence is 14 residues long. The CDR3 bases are TGTGCCTGGAGTGTACAGGGGGGACTTCAGCCCCAGCATTTT. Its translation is CAWSVQGGLQPQHF. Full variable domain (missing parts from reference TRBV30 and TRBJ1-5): SQTIHQWPATLVQPVGSPLSLECTVEGTSNPNLYWYRQAAGRGLQLLFYSVGIGQISSEVPQNLSASRPQDRQFILSSKKLLLSDSGFYLCAWSVQGGLQPQHFGDGTRLSIL.

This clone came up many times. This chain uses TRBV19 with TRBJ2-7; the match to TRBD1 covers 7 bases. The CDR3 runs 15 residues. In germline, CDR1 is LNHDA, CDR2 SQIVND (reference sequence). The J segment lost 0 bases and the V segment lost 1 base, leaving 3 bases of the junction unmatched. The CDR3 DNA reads TGTGCCAGTAGTATAGCGGGGACAGACTCCTACGAGCAGTACTTC. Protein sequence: CASSIAGTDSYEQYF.

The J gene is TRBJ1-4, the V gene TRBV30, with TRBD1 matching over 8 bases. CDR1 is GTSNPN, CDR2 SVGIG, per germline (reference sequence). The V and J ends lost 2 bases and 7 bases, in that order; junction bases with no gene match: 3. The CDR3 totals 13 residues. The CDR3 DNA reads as TGTGCCTGGAGTATCGGACAGGGTGAAAAACTGTTTTTT. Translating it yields CAWSIGQGEKLFF.

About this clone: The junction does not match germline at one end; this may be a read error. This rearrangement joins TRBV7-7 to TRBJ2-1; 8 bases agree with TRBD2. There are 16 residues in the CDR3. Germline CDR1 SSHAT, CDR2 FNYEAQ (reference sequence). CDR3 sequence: CASSPIGRGEYNEQFF. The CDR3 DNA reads TGTGCTAGCAGCCCCATCGGGCGGGGGGAATACAATGAGCAGTTCTTC.

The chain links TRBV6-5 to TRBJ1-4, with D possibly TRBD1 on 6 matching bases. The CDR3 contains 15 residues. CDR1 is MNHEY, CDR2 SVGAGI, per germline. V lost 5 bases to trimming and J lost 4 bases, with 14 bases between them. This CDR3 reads CASSRQGIVNEKLFF. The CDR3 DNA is TGTGCCAGCAGTCGTCAGGGGATCGTTAATGAAAAACTGTTTTTT.

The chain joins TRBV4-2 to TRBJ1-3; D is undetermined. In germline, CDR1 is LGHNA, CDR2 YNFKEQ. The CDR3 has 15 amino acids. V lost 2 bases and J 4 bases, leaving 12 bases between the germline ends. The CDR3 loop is CASSQHTGAGNTIYF. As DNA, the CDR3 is TGTGCCAGCAGCCAACACACGGGTGCGGGAAACACCATATATTTT.

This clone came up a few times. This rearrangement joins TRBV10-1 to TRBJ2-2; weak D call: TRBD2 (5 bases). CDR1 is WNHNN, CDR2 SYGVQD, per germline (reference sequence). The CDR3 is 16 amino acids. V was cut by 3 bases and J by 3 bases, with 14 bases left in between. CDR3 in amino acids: CASSEGLSGYTGELFF. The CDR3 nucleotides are TGCGCCAGCAGTGAAGGGTTATCGGGGTACACCGGGGAGCTGTTTTTT.

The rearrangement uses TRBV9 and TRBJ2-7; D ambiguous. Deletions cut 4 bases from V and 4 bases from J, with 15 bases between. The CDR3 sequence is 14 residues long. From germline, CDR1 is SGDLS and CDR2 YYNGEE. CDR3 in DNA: TGTGCCAGCAGCCCCGAGAATCTCCCTTACGAGCAGTACTTC. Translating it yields CASSPENLPYEQYF.

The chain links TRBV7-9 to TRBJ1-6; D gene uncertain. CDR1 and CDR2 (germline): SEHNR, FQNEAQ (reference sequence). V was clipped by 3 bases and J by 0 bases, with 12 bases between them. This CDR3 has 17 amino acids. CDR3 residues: CASSFWTGSSYNSPLHF. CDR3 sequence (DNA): TGTGCCAGCAGCTTTTGGACGGGGAGCTCCTATAATTCACCCCTCCACTTT. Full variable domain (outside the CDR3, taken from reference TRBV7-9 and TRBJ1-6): DTGVSQNPRHKITKRGQNVTFRCDPISEHNRLYWYRQTLGQGPEFLTYFQNEAQLEKSRLLSDRFSAERPKGSFSTLEIQRTEQGDSAMYLCASSFWTGSSYNSPLHFGNGTRLTVT.

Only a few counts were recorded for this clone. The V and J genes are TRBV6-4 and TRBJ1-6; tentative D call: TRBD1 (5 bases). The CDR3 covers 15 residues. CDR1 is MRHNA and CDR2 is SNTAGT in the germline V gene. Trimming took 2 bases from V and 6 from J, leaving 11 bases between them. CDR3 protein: CASSDAPGGNSPLHF. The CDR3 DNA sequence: TGTGCCAGCAGTGACGCCCCGGGGGGTAATTCACCCCTCCACTTT.

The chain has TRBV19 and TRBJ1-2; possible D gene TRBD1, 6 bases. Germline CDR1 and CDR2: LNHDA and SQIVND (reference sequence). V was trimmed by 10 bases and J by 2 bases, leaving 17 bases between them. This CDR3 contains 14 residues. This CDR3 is CATTPGQGNYGYTF. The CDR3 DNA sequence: TGTGCCACCACTCCCGGGCAGGGGAACTATGGCTACACCTTC.

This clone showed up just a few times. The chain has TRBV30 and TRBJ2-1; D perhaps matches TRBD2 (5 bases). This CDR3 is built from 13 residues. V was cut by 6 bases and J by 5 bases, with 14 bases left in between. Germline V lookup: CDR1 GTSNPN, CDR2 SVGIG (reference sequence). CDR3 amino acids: CACHRTRDNEQFF. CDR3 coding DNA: TGTGCCTGCCACCGGACGAGGGACAATGAGCAGTTCTTC.

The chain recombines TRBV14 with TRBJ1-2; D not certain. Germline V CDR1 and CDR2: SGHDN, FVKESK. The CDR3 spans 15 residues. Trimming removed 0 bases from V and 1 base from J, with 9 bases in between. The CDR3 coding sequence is TGTGCCAGCAGCCAAGATCCCCAGTTTAACTATGGCTACACCTTC. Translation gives CASSQDPQFNYGYTF.

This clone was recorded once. The DNA for the CDR3 is TGTGCCAGCAGTTCACAGGGAAACACTGAAGCTTTCTTT. This translates into CASSSQGNTEAFF. This chain connects TRBV6-5 to TRBJ1-1; the D gene is possibly TRBD1 (6 bases). The V end lost 4 bases, the J end lost 2 bases, and 8 bases lay between the germline ends. This CDR3 has 13 amino acids. Germline V gene data show CDR1 as MNHEY and CDR2 as SVGAGI.

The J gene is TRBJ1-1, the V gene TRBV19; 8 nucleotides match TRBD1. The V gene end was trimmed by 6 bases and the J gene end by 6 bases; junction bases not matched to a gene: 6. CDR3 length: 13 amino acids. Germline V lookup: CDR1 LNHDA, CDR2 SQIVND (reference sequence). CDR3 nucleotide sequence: TGTGCCAGTAGGCAGGGGGCCCGCCCTGAAGCTTTCTTT. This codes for CASRQGARPEAFF.

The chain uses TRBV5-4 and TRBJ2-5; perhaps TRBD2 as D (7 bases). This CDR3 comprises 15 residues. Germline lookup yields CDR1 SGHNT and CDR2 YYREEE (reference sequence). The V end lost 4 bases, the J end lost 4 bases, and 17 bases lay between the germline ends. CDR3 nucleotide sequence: TGTGCCAGCAGCACCCCTGGGGAGGGGGGAGAGACCCAGTACTTC. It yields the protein CASSTPGEGGETQYF.

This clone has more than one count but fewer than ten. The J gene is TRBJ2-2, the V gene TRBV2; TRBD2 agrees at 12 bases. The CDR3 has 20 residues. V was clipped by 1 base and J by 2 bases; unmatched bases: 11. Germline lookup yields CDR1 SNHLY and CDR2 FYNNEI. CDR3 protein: CASSEVGKLAGGPNTGELFF. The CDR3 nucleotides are TGTGCCAGCAGTGAAGTGGGGAAGCTAGCGGGAGGGCCTAACACCGGGGAGCTGTTTTTT.

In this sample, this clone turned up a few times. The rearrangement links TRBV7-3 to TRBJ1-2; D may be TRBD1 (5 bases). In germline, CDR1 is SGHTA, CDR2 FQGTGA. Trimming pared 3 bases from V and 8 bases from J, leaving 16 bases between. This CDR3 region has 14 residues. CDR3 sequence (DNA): TGTGCCAGCAGCTTCGGACACAACTCAGGGGGCTACACCTTC. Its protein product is CASSFGHNSGGYTF.

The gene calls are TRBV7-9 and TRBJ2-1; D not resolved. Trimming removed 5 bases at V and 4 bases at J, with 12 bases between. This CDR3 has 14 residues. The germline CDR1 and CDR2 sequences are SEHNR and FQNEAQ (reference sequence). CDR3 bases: TGTGCCAGCAGCCTCCTCCTGTCTTACAATGAGCAGTTCTTC. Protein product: CASSLLLSYNEQFF.